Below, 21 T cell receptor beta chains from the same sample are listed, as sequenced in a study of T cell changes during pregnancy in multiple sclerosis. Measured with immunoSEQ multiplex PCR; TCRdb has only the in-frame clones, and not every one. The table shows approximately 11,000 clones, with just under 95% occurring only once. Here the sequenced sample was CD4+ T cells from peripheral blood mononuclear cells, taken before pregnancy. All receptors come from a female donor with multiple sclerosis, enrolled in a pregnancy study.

CDR3 DNA sequence: TGTGCCAGCAGCGCAACCGGGACAGGGGTCCTCGGAAACACCATATATTTT. Translated: CASSATGTGVLGNTIYF. The rearrangement joins TRBV9 to TRBJ1-3; 10 bases line up with TRBD1. CDR1 and CDR2 from the germline V gene are SGDLS and YYNGEE. The J segment lost 4 bases and the V segment lost 3 bases, leaving 10 bases of the junction unmatched. The CDR3 length is 17 residues.

CDR3 region: CASSAPLAGGNNEQFF. DNA of the CDR3: TGTGCCAGCAGCGCTCCCCTAGCGGGGGGTAACAATGAGCAGTTCTTC. V usage is TRBV6-6 and J usage is TRBJ2-1, with TRBD2 matching 11 bases. The CDR3 sequence is 16 residues long. Trimming at V came to 6 bases and at J to 5 bases, leaving 9 bases not matched to a gene. In germline, CDR1 is MNHNY, CDR2 SVGAGI (reference sequence).

The CDR3 DNA reads TGTGCCAGCAGGTTCGGACAGGGGTTTAGCAATCAGCCCCAGCATTTT. Translated, it gives CASRFGQGFSNQPQHF. The chain has TRBV2 and TRBJ1-5; TRBD1 matches at 9 bases. The junction had 6 bases not matched to a gene; V was cut back by 6 bases and J by 0 bases. The CDR3 runs 16 residues. CDR1 is SNHLY and CDR2 is FYNNEI in the germline V gene.

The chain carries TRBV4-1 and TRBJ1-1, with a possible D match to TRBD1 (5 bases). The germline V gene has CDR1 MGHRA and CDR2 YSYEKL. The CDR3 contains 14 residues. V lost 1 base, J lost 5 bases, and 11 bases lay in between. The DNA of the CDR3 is TGCGCCAGCAGCCAAGCTCGGGGGTGGACTGAAGCTTTCTTT. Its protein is CASSQARGWTEAFF.

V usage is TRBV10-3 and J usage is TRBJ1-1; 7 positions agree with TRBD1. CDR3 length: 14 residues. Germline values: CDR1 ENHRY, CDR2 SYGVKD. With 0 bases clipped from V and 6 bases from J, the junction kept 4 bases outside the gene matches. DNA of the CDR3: TGTGCCATCAGTGAGTCTTCGGACAGGCCTGAAGCTTTCTTT. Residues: CAISESSDRPEAFF.

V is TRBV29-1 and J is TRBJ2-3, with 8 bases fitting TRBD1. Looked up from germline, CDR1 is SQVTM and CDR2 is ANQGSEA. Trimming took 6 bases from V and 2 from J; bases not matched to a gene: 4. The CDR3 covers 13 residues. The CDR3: CSVRGRVTDTQYF. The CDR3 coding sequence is TGCAGCGTCAGGGGGCGAGTCACAGATACGCAGTATTTT.

CDR3 loop: CASSFGQGNGYTF. The CDR3, as DNA: TGTGCCAGCAGTTTCGGACAGGGGAATGGCTACACCTTC. The chain links TRBV6-5 to TRBJ1-2; 9 bases match TRBD1. The ends lost 4 bases at V and 6 bases at J; junction bases unmatched: 3. Per germline, CDR1 MNHEY and CDR2 SVGAGI. This CDR3 contains 13 residues.

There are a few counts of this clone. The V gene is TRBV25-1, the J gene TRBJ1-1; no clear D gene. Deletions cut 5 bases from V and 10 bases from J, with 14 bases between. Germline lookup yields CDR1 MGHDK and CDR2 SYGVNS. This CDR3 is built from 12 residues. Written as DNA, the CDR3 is TGTGCCAGCAGTCTTGTAGGAGGAGGAGCTTTCTTT. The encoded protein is CASSLVGGGAFF.

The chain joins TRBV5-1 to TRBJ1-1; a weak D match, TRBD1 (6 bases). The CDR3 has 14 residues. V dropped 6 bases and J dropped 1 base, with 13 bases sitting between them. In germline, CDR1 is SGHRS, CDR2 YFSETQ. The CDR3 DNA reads TGCGCCAGCATGAGAACAGGGTCGAACACTGAAGCTTTCTTT. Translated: CASMRTGSNTEAFF.

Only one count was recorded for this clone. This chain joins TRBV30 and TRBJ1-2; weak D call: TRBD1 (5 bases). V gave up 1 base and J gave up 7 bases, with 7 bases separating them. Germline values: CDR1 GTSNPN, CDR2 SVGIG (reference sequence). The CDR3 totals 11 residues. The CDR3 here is CAWSAGAGYTF. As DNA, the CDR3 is TGTGCCTGGAGTGCTGGGGCTGGCTACACCTTC.

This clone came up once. Written as DNA, the CDR3 is TGTGCCAGTAGTCCCCAGGGTGTGAGGAATGAAAAACTGTTTTTT. Protein product: CASSPQGVRNEKLFF. The chain has TRBV19 and TRBJ1-4; a possible D gene is TRBD1 (5 bases). Looked up from germline, CDR1 is LNHDA and CDR2 is SQIVND (reference sequence). V was trimmed by 5 bases and J by 5 bases, leaving 15 bases between them. The CDR3 is made up of 15 amino acids.

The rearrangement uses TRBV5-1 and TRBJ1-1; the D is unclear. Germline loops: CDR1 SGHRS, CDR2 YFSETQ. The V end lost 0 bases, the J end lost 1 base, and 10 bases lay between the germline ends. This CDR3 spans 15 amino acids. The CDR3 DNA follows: TGCGCCAGCAGCTTGGGCGCGGTTCCGAACACTGAAGCTTTCTTT. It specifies CASSLGAVPNTEAFF.

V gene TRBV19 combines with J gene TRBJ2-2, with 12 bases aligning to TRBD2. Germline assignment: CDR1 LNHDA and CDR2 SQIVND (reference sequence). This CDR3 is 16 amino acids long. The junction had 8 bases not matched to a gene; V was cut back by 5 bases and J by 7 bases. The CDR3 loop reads CASSFLAGGLGGELFF. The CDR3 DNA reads TGTGCCAGTAGTTTTCTAGCGGGGGGGCTAGGCGGGGAGCTGTTTTTT.

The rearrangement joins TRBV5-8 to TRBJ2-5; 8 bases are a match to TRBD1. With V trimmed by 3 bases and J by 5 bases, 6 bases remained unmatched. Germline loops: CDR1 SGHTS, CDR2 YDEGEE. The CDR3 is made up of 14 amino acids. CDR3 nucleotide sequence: TGTGCCAGCAGCTGGGGACAGGCGAAGGAGACCCAGTACTTC. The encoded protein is CASSWGQAKETQYF.

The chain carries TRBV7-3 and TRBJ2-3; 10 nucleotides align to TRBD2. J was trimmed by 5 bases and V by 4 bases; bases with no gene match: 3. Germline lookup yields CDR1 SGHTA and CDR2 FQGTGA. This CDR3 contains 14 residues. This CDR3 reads CASSSAGGLDTQYF. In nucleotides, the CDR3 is TGTGCCAGCAGCTCAGCGGGGGGGCTAGATACGCAGTATTTT.

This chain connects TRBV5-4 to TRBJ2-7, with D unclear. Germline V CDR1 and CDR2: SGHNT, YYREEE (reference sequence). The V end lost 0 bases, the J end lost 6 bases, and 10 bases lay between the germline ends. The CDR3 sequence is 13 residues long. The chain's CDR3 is CASSLEPKREQYF. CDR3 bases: TGTGCCAGCAGCTTGGAACCCAAGCGCGAGCAGTACTTC.

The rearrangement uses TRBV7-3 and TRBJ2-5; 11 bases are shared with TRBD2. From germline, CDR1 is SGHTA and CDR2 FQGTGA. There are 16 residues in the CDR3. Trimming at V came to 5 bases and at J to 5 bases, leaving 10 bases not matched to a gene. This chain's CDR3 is CASSINSGGAGETQYF. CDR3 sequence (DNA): TGTGCCAGCAGCATAAATAGCGGGGGGGCCGGGGAGACCCAGTACTTC.

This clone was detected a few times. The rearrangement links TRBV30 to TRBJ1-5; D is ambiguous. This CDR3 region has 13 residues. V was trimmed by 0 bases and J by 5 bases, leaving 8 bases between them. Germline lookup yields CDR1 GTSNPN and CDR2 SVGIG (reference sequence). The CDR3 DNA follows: TGTGCCTGGAGTGTATTTCGTGATCAGCCCCAGCATTTT. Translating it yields CAWSVFRDQPQHF.

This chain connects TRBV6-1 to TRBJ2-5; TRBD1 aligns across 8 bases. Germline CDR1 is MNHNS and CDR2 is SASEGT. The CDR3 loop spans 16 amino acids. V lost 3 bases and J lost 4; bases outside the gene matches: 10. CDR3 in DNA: TGTGCCAGCAGTGAGGCGCGGACAGGGTTGGGAGAGACCCAGTACTTC. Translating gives CASSEARTGLGETQYF.

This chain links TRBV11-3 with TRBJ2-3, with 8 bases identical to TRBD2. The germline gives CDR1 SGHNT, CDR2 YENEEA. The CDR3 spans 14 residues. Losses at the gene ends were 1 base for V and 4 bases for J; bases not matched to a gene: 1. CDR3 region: CASSLGRGADTQYF. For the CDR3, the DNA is TGTGCCAGCAGCTTAGGGCGGGGGGCAGATACGCAGTATTTT.

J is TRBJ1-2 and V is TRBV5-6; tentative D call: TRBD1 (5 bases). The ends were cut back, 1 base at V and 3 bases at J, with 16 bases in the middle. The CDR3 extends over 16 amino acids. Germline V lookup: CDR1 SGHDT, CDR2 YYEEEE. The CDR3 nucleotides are TGTGCCAGCAGCTTGCTCGACGCAGGGTATTACTATGGCTACACCTTC. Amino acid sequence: CASSLLDAGYYYGYTF.